This T cell receptor (beta chain) was captured by sequencing in a study of identical twins' blood T cells. Study results and caveats: V gene usage reportedly matched far better within twin pairs than unrelated donors. Twin repertoire similarity may partly reflect shared environment.

In this sample, this clonotype turned up many times. Its specificity is unknown. Each TCR cDNA library carried sample-specific barcodes on both ends. TCRdb re-derived calls from the 5' RACE reads in MiXCR, one entry per CDR3 protein. The sample has 300,000 to 400,000 distinct CDR3 sequences, under 30% seen once. Donors were six healthy women in three monozygous twin pairs. The length of the CDR3 is 12 residues. Germline CDR1 reads DFQATT; CDR2 reads SNEGSKA (reference sequence). With 2 bases removed from V and 5 bases from J, the gap between germline ends came to 7 bases. V gene TRBV20-1 combines with J gene TRBJ2-1; no clear D gene. This clonotype originated in a woman aged 18 to 49 in good health. Sequencing was carried out using PBMCs. CDR3 bases: TGCAGTGCTAGATCGCGGAACAATGAGCAGTTCTTC. It specifies CSARSRNNEQFF.